This TCR beta chain is from a study of blood T cells in healthy people across ages (dated by TCRdb to the mid-2010s). About the study as a whole: In model experiments, template switching captured about one uniquely barcoded TCR beta cDNA molecule for every two T cells. Age-related changes in TCR beta repertoire diversity were measured in the study by deep sequencing normalized with unique cDNA molecular identifiers. Four age groups were formed from the donors: young (average about 15 years), middle-aged (approximately 39), aged (more than 55) and long-lived (roughly 81). To avoid experimental bias, donors of different ages were spread randomly across the sequencing lanes. The study analyzed two additional independent replicas of 1 million unique cDNA reads from the same blood draw for two donors, one aged 18 to 29 and one aged 80 or older.

A word on this clonotype: Its recognized antigen is unknown. Base qualities are missing; no much larger clone stands one base away.

What the authors observed across the whole study: Since profiling was done on bulk unsorted PBMCs, naive and antigen-experienced compartments could not be conclusively compared. Compared with the aged group, the long-lived group had more naive CD4+ T cells, fewer expanded clones and increased TCR diversity, a pattern suggesting age selection. Donor CMV infection status was unknown, potentially confounding age-related changes in expanded clonotypes. Estimates of total diversity based on one million sequenced T cells were considered lower bounds and underestimates. As age increased, observed TCR beta diversity per million T cells dropped in a roughly linear way, and a significant reduction was already evident by age about 40. The percentage of naive T cells measured by flow cytometry correlated strongly with observed TCR beta diversity.

V sheds 3 bases and J sheds 6 bases, leaving 18 bases between their ends. From a lookup of the germline V gene, CDR1 and CDR2 are MNHNS and SASEGT. The cysteine opens and the phenylalanine closes a CDR3 of 15 amino acids. Here the CDR3 DNA is all that survives: 45 bases in frame from base 1. Donors were 35 to 40 systemically healthy Caucasian individuals from Russia aged roughly 6 to 95 years. Approximately 10 milliliters of peripheral blood were collected from each donor into EDTA-treated Vacutainer tubes. Ficoll-Paque density-gradient centrifugation was used to isolate PBMCs, with at least 6.5 million per sample. Trizol reagent was used to extract total RNA from PBMCs, with at least 6 micrograms per sample. For every donor, flow cytometry on a PBMC aliquot measured the percentage of naive CD45RAhigh/CD27high T cells. Libraries were prepared through 5' RACE. Sequencing was carried out with an Illumina HiSeq 2500. A second PCR of 7 to 11 cycles was run with a J-beta primer mix and a sample-barcoded 5' primer. A unique molecular identifier was introduced onto each TCR beta cDNA molecule by a template-switch 5' adaptor carrying 12 random nucleotides. Each sample yielded at least 2.5 million CDR3-containing paired-end reads. The Mint cDNA synthesis kit, primed by a TRBC-specific oligonucleotide, was used to synthesize first-strand cDNA from all RNA. Following uracil-DNA glycosylase treatment, all cDNA underwent a first 18-cycle PCR with the universal primers M1SS and BC2_uni_R. The paper's processing steps were these. For normalization, 1 million high-quality reads were randomly selected from each sample, with every read carrying a distinct molecular identifier. Instead of being binned into consensus sequences, reads with shared molecular identifiers were discarded. MiTCR, with a Q25 quality threshold and the strictest error-elimination algorithm, was used for CDR3 identification, clonotype clustering and error correction. A nonparametric unseen species model using Euler transformation provided a lower-bound estimate of total TCR beta diversity. TCRdb itself trimmed the public reads at Q25 with fastp, ran MiXCR and retained productive beta chains. Merged by CDR3 protein, the rows form single entries marked with the most common genes and DNA. The V and J calls reflect TCRdb's pipeline rather than the authors' work. The sample contains about 970,000 distinct CDR3 sequences, 51% of them found a single time. About a fifth of the sample belongs to the ten largest clones.

Here the chain combines TRBV6-1 and TRBJ2-7; TRBD1 is a weak D gene call, 6 bases matching. The source of this sequence is a woman aged 60-70 years in good health. Sequencing was performed on blood. This receptor carries the CDR3 CASSDLGHNPCEQYF. The nucleotide sequence is TGTGCCAGCAGTGACCTGGGACACAACCCCTGCGAGCAGTACTTC.